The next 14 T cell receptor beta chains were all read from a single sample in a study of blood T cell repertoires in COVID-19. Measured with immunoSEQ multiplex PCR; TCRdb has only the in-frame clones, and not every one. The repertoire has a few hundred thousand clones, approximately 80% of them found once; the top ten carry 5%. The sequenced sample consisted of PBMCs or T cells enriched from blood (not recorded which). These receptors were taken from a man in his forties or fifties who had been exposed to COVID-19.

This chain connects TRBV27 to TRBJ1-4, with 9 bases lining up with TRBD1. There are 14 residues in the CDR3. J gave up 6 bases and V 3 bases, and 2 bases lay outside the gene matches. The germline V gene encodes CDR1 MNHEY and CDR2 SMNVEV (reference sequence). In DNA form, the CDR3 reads TGTGCCAGCAGTTTGACAGGGGGATATGAAAAACTGTTTTTT. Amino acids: CASSLTGGYEKLFF.

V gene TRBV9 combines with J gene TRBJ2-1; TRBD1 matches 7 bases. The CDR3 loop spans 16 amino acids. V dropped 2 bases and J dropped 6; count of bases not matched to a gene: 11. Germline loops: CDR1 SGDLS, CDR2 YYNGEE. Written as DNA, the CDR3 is TGTGCCAGCAGCGTGGGGACAGACCGGAACTTCAATGAGCAGTTCTTC. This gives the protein CASSVGTDRNFNEQFF.

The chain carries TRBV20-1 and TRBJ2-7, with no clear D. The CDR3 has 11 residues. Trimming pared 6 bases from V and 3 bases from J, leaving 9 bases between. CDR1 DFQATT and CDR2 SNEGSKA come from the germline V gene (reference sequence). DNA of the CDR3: TGCAGTGCCCCGTACAGCTACGAGCAGTACTTC. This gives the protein CSAPYSYEQYF.

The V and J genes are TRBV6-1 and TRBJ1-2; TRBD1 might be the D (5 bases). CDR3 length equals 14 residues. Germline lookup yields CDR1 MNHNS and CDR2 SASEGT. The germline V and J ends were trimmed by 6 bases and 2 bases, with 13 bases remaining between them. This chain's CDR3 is CASRSREANYGYTF. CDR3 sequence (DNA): TGTGCCAGCAGGTCCAGGGAGGCCAACTATGGCTACACCTTC.

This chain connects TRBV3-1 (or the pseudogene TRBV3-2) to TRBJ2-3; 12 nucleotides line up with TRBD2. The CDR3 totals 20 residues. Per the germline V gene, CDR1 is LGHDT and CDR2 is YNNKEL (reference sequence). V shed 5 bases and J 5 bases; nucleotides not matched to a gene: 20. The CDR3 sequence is CASSDIQAASGRADQDTQYF. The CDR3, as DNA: TGTGCCAGCAGCGATATACAGGCGGCTAGCGGGAGGGCCGATCAAGATACGCAGTATTTT.

The CDR3 here is CASISGSNYEQYF. The DNA of the CDR3 is TGTGCCAGCATAAGCGGGAGCAACTACGAGCAGTACTTC. This chain connects TRBV2 to TRBJ2-7; 8 nucleotides line up with TRBD2. Per germline, CDR1 SNHLY and CDR2 FYNNEI. This CDR3 spans 13 amino acids. J was trimmed by 3 bases and V by 7 bases; bases with no gene match: 5.

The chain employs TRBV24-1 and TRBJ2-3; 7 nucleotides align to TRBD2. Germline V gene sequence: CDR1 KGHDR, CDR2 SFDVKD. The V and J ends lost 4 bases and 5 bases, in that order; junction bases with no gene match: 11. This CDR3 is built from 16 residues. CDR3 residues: CATSDPGRGGGDTQYF. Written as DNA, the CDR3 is TGTGCCACCAGTGACCCGGGACGAGGCGGGGGAGATACGCAGTATTTT.

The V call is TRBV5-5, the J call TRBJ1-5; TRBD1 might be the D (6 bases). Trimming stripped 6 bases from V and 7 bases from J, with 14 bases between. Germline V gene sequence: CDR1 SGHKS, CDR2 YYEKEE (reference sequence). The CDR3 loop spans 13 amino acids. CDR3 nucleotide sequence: TGTGCCAGCAAAGGGGGGGACGGGCAGCCCCAGCATTTT. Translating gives CASKGGDGQPQHF. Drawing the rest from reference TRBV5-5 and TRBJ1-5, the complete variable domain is DAGVTQSPTHLIKTRGQQVTLRCSPISGHKSVSWYQQVLGQGPQFIFQYYEKEERGRGNFPDRFSARQFPNYSSELNVNALLLGDSALYLCASKGGDGQPQHFGDGTRLSIL.

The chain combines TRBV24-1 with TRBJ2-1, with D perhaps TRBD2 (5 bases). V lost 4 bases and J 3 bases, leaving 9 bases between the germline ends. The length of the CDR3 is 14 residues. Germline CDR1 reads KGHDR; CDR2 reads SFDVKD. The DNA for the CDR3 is TGTGCCACCAGTGACTACGGGGACTACAATGAGCAGTTCTTC. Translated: CATSDYGDYNEQFF.

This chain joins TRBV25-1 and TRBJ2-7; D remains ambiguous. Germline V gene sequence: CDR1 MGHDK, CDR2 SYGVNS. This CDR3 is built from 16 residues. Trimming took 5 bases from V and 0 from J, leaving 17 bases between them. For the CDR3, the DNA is TGTGCCAGCAGTCCATTGGGCCGCCAAAGCTCCTACGAGCAGTACTTC. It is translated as CASSPLGRQSSYEQYF.

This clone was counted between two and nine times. The CDR3 sequence is CATSSGRGGRVPTLNEKLFF. Written as DNA, the CDR3 is TGTGCCACCAGTTCGGGGAGAGGGGGCCGAGTCCCCACCTTAAATGAAAAACTGTTTTTT. The chain is built from TRBV24-1 and TRBJ1-4; the match to TRBD1 covers 7 bases. Germline CDR1 KGHDR, CDR2 SFDVKD. This CDR3 has 20 residues. V lost 6 bases, J lost 5 bases, and 23 bases stayed unmatched.

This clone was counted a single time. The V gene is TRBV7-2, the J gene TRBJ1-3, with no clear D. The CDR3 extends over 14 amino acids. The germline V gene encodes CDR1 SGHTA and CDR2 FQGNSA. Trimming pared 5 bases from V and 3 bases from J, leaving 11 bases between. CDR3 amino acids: CASSPNTVGNTIYF. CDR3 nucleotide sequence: TGTGCCAGCAGCCCGAACACCGTTGGAAACACCATATATTTT. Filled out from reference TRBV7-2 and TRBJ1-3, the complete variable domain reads GAGVSQSPSNKVTEKGKDVELRCDPISGHTALYWYRQSLGQGLEFLIYFQGNSAPDKSGLPSDRFSAERTGGSVSTLTIQRTQQEDSAVYLCASSPNTVGNTIYFGEGSWLTVV.

The CDR3 DNA follows: TGCAGTGCTAGTATAGAGCTTGGGCTTTTCGCTTTCTTT. Translation gives CSASIELGLFAFF. V gene TRBV20-1 combines with J gene TRBJ1-1; D unresolved. The CDR3 contains 13 residues. Germline CDR1 and CDR2: DFQATT and SNEGSKA (reference sequence). V lost 3 bases and J 11 bases, leaving 19 bases between the germline ends.

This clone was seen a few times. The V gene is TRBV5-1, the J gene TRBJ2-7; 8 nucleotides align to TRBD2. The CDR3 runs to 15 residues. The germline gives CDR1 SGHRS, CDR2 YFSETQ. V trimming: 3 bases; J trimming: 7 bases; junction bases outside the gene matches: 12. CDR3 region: CASSSAGGPGREQYF. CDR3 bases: TGCGCCAGCAGCTCGGCGGGAGGCCCGGGGAGGGAGCAGTACTTC.